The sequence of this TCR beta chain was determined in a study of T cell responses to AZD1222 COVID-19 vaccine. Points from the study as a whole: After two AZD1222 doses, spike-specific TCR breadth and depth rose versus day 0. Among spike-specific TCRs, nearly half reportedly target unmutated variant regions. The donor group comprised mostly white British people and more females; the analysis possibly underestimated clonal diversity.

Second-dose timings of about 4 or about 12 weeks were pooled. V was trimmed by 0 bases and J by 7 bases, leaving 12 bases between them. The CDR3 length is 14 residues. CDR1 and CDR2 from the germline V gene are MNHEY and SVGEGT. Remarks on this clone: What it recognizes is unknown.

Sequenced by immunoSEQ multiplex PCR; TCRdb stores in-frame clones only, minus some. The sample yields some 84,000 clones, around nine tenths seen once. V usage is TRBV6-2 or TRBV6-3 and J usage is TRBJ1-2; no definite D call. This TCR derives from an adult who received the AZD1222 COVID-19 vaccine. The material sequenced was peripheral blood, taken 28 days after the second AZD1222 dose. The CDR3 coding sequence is TGTGCCAGCAGTTACTCAGGGAATGGCTTTGGCTACACCTTC. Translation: CASSYSGNGFGYTF.